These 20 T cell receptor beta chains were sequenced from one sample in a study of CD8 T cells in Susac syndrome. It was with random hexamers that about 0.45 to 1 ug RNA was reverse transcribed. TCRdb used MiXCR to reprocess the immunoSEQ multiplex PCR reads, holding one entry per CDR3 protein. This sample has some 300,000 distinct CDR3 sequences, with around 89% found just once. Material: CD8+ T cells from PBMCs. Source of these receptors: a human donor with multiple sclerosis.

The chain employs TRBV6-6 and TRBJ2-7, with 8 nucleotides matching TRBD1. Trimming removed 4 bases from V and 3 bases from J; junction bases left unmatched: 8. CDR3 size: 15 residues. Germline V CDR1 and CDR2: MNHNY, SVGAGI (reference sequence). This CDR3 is CASSSGQGMFYEQYF. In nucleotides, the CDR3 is TGTGCCAGCAGTTCCGGACAGGGTATGTTCTACGAGCAGTACTTC.

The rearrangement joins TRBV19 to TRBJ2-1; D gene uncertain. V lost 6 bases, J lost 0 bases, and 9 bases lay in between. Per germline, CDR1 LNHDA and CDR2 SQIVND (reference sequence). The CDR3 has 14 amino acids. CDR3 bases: TGTGCCAGTAGACCATTTAGCTCCTACAATGAGCAGTTCTTC. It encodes CASRPFSSYNEQFF.

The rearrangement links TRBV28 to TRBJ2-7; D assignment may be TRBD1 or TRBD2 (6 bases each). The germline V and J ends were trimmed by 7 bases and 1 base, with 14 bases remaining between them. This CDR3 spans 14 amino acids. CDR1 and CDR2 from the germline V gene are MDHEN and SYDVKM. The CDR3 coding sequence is TGTGCCAGCACCTTCGGGGGCAGTTCCTACGAGCAGTACTTC. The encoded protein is CASTFGGSSYEQYF.

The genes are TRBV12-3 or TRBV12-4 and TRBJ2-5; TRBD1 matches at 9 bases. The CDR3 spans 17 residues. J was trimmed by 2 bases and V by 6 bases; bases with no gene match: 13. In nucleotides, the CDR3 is TGTGCCAGCAGCACCGGCGTGGGGACAGGGATACAAGAGACCCAGTACTTC. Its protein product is CASSTGVGTGIQETQYF.

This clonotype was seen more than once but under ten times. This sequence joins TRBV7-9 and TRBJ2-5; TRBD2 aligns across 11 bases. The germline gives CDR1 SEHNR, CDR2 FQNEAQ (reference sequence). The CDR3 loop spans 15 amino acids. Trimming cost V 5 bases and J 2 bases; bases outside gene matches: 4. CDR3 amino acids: CASSPGTSGQETQYF. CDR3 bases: TGTGCCAGCAGCCCCGGGACTAGCGGACAAGAGACCCAGTACTTC. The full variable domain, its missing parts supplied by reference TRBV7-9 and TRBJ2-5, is DTGVSQNPRHKITKRGQNVTFRCDPISEHNRLYWYRQTLGQGPEFLTYFQNEAQLEKSRLLSDRFSAERPKGSFSTLEIQRTEQGDSAMYLCASSPGTSGQETQYFGPGTRLLVL.

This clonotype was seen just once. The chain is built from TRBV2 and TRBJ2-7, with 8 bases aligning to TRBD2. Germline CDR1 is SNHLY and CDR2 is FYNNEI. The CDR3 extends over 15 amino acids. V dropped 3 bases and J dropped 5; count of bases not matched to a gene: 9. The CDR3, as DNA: TGTGCCAGCAGTGATCGGGCGGGGGGAGTCAACGAGCAGTACTTC. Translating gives CASSDRAGGVNEQYF.

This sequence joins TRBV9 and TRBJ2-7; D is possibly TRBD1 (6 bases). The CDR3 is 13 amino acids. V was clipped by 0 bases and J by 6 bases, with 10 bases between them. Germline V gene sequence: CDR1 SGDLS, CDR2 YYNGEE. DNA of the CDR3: TGTGCCAGCAGCGTAGAACAGGGCTCCGAGCAGTACTTC. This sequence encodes CASSVEQGSEQYF.

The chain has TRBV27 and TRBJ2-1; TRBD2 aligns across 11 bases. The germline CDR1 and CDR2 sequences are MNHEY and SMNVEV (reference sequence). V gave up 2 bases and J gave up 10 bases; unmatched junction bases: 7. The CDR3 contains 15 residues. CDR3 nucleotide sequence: TGTGCCAGCAGTTTAATAGCGGGGGGGCTCAACGAGCAGTTCTTC. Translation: CASSLIAGGLNEQFF.

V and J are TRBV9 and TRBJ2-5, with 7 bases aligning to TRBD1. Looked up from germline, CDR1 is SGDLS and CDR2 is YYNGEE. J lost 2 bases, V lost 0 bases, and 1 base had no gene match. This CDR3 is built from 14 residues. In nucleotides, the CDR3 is TGTGCCAGCAGCGTAGAGGGACAGCAAGAGACCCAGTACTTC. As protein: CASSVEGQQETQYF.

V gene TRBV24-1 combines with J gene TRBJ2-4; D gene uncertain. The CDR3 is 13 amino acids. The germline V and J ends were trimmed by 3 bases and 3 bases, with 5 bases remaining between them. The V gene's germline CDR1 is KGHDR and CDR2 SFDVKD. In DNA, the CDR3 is TGTGCCACCAGTGATGTTGACAAAAACATTCAGTACTTC. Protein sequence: CATSDVDKNIQYF.

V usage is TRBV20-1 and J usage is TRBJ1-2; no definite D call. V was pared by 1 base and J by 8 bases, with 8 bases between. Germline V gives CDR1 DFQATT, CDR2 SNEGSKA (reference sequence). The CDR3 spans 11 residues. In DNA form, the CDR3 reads TGCAGTGCTAGAGGAGTAGAGGGCTACACCTTC. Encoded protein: CSARGVEGYTF.

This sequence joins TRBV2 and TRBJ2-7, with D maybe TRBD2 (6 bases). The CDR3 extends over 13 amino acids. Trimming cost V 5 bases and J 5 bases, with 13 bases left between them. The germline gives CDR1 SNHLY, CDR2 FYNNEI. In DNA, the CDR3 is TGTGCCAGCAGTCCATCGGAGGGTAACGAGCAGTACTTC. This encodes CASSPSEGNEQYF.

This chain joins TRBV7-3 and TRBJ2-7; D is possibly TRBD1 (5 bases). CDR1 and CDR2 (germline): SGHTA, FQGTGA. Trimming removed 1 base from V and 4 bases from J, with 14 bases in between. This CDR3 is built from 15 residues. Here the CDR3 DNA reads TGTGCCAGCAGCTTAAGGGGCGAGATCGGATACGAGCAGTACTTC. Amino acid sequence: CASSLRGEIGYEQYF.

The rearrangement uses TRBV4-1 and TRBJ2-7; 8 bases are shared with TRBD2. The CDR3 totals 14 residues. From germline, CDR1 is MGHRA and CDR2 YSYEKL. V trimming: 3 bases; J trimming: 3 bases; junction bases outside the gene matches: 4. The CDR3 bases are TGCGCCAGCAGCCAGAGCGGGAGTGGCTACGAGCAGTACTTC. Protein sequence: CASSQSGSGYEQYF.

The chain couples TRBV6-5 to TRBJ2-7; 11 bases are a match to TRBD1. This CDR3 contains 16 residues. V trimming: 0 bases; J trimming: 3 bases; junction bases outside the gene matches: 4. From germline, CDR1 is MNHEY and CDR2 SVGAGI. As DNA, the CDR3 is TGTGCCAGCAGTTACTCGAGGGGACAGGGGGTCTACGAGCAGTACTTC. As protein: CASSYSRGQGVYEQYF.

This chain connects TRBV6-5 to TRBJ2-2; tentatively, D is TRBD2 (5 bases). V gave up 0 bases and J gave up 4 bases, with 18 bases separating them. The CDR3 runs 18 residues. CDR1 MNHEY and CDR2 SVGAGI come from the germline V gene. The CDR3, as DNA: TGTGCCAGCAGTTACTCAATTGACCATACACGGGGCACCGGGGAGCTGTTTTTT. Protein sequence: CASSYSIDHTRGTGELFF.

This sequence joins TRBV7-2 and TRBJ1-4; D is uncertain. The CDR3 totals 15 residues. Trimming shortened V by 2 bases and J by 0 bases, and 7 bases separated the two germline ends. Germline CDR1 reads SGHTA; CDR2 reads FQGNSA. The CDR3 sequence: CASSLISPTNEKLFF. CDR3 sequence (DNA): TGTGCCAGCAGCTTAATTAGTCCAACTAATGAAAAACTGTTTTTT.

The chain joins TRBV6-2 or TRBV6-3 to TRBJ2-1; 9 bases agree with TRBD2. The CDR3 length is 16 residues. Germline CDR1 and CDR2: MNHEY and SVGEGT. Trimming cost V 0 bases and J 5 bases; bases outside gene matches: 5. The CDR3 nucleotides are TGTGCCAGCAGTTACTCGGCGGGGGGGTTTCACAATGAGCAGTTCTTC. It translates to CASSYSAGGFHNEQFF.

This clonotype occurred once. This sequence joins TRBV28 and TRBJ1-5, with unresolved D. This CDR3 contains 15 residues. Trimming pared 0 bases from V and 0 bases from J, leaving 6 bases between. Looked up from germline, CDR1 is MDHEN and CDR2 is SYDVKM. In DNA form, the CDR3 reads TGTGCCAGCAGTTTATGGGCAGTTAGCAATCAGCCCCAGCATTTT. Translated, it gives CASSLWAVSNQPQHF.

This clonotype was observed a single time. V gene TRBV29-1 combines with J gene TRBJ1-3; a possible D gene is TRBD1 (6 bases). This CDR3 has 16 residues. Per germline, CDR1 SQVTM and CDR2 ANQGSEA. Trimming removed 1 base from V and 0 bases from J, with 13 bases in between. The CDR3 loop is CSVEADGQTSGNTIYF. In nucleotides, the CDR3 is TGCAGCGTTGAAGCCGATGGACAGACCTCTGGAAACACCATATATTTT.